The 29 T cell receptor beta chains reported below all come from one sample, sequenced in a study of cytomegalovirus exposure and HLA in healthy donors. PCR involved 60 Vbeta and 13 Jbeta primers. The table came from immunoSEQ multiplex PCR; TCRdb's copy has only in-frame clones and leaves some out. The sample has just over 200,000 clones, almost 70% seen once. Material for sequencing was PBMCs. Receptors originate from a man in his forties or fifties in good health and CMV-seropositive.

This chain connects TRBV9 to TRBJ2-1; 7 nucleotides agree with TRBD1. The germline gives CDR1 SGDLS, CDR2 YYNGEE. The CDR3 length is 17 residues. Trimming took 4 bases from V and 6 from J; bases not matched to a gene: 16. The CDR3 reads CASSTLDRVQASNEQFF. CDR3 DNA: TGTGCCAGCAGCACTTTAGACAGGGTTCAGGCGAGCAATGAGCAGTTCTTC.

The chain recombines TRBV7-7 with TRBJ2-2, with D possibly matching TRBD1 (6 bases). Germline lookup yields CDR1 SSHAT and CDR2 FNYEAQ (reference sequence). This CDR3 is 15 amino acids long. With 5 bases removed from V and 0 bases from J, the gap between germline ends came to 10 bases. CDR3 loop: CASSKDRANTGELFF. CDR3 in DNA: TGTGCCAGCAGCAAGGACAGAGCGAACACCGGGGAGCTGTTTTTT.

In this sample, this clone turned up once. The chain employs TRBV7-2 and TRBJ2-3; perhaps TRBD2 as D (5 bases). The germline V and J ends were trimmed by 3 bases and 14 bases, with 21 bases remaining between them. The CDR3 runs to 14 residues. Germline V gene data show CDR1 as SGHTA and CDR2 as FQGNSA. CDR3 bases: TGTGCCAGCAGCTTTGGATTAGCGCAAACTCAATTGTATTTT. Translated, it gives CASSFGLAQTQLYF. Full variable domain (remainder filled in from reference TRBV7-2 and TRBJ2-3): GAGVSQSPSNKVTEKGKDVELRCDPISGHTALYWYRQSLGQGLEFLIYFQGNSAPDKSGLPSDRFSAERTGGSVSTLTIQRTQQEDSAVYLCASSFGLAQTQLYFGPGTRLTVL.

This clone occurred a few times. This rearrangement joins TRBV4-1 to TRBJ1-4; 9 nucleotides match TRBD1. Germline trimming cut 4 bases from V and 5 bases from J; bases unmatched to any gene: 2. CDR1 and CDR2 (germline): MGHRA, YSYEKL. This CDR3 contains 14 residues. CDR3 coding DNA: TGCGCCAGCAGCCTGGGGACAGGGAATGAAAAACTGTTTTTT. This encodes CASSLGTGNEKLFF.

V and J are TRBV5-1 and TRBJ1-1; 7 bases map to TRBD1. V lost 4 bases, J lost 5 bases, and 14 bases stayed unmatched. Germline loops: CDR1 SGHRS, CDR2 YFSETQ. This CDR3 has 16 residues. CDR3 loop: CASSLRPGQSITEAFF. The CDR3 bases are TGCGCCAGCAGCCTGAGACCGGGACAGAGTATAACTGAAGCTTTCTTT. Looking up the rest from reference TRBV5-1 and TRBJ1-1 gives the full variable domain: KAGVTQTPRYLIKTRGQQVTLSCSPISGHRSVSWYQQTPGQGLQFLFEYFSETQRNKGNFPGRFSGRQFSNSRSEMNVSTLELGDSALYLCASSLRPGQSITEAFFGQGTRLTVV.

J is TRBJ2-7 and V is TRBV2; TRBD1 might be the D (6 bases). Germline-derived CDR1 and CDR2 are SNHLY and FYNNEI. V was trimmed by 5 bases and J by 4 bases, leaving 15 bases between them. The CDR3 has 14 residues. CDR3 DNA: TGTGCCAGCAGTTTCGGACAGAGAGATTACGAGCAGTACTTC. Protein sequence: CASSFGQRDYEQYF.

This clone was detected a few times. V is TRBV6-5 and J is TRBJ2-7; TRBD1 aligns across 7 bases. V shed 5 bases, J shed 2 bases, and the junction held 6 bases outside the gene matches. In germline, CDR1 is MNHEY, CDR2 SVGAGI. The CDR3 length is 14 residues. The CDR3 is CASSPGGAPYEQYF. The CDR3 DNA sequence: TGTGCCAGCAGTCCAGGGGGTGCCCCCTACGAGCAGTACTTC.

The chain employs TRBV5-1 and TRBJ2-3; 11 positions agree with TRBD2. V dropped 4 bases and J dropped 5; count of bases not matched to a gene: 9. CDR3 length: 16 residues. Germline V gene sequence: CDR1 SGHRS, CDR2 YFSETQ. The CDR3 region has the DNA TGCGCCAGCAGCCTGAGGGGACTAGCGGAGAAAGATACGCAGTATTTT. Its protein product is CASSLRGLAEKDTQYF.

J is TRBJ2-5 and V is TRBV5-5; 9 bases are a match to TRBD2. Germline V gives CDR1 SGHKS, CDR2 YYEKEE (reference sequence). The CDR3 runs to 16 residues. V was pared by 0 bases and J by 1 base, with 4 bases of the junction left unmatched. The CDR3 protein is CASSLGLRGGQETQYF. CDR3 DNA sequence: TGTGCCAGCAGCTTGGGACTGCGGGGGGGCCAAGAGACCCAGTACTTC.

The chain has TRBV2 and TRBJ2-5; maybe TRBD2 (6 bases). CDR1 is SNHLY, CDR2 FYNNEI, per germline. The CDR3 is made up of 14 amino acids. V was trimmed by 5 bases and J by 2 bases, leaving 12 bases between them. The DNA for the CDR3 is TGTGCCAGCAGTCCCGAGACTAGACAAGAGACCCAGTACTTC. Protein sequence: CASSPETRQETQYF.

The V call is TRBV27, the J call TRBJ2-7; 10 bases align to TRBD2. The CDR3 consists of 13 residues. The germline V gene encodes CDR1 MNHEY and CDR2 SMNVEV (reference sequence). J lost 7 bases, V lost 5 bases, and 5 bases had no gene match. CDR3 bases: TGTGCCAGCAGTCTAGCGGGGGTTCATGAGCAGTACTTC. Its protein is CASSLAGVHEQYF.

As DNA, the CDR3 is TGTGCCAGCAGCGCCGGAGGGGGACAGGGGAATGAAAAACTGTTTTTT. It is translated as CASSAGGGQGNEKLFF. V and J are TRBV9 and TRBJ1-4; TRBD1 matches at 10 bases. CDR1 SGDLS and CDR2 YYNGEE come from the germline V gene. V was pared by 3 bases and J by 5 bases, with 7 bases of the junction left unmatched. CDR3 length: 16 amino acids.

This chain connects TRBV6-1 to TRBJ1-5; unclear D gene. Trimming removed 4 bases at V and 0 bases at J, with 7 bases between. The germline gives CDR1 MNHNS, CDR2 SASEGT. The CDR3 runs 14 residues. In DNA form, the CDR3 reads TGTGCCAGCAGTGTAGAAGATAGCAATCAGCCCCAGCATTTT. Its translation is CASSVEDSNQPQHF.

This clone occurred a few times. The chain combines TRBV5-4 with TRBJ2-7; TRBD1 matches at 8 bases. V shed 5 bases and J 4 bases; nucleotides not matched to a gene: 8. The germline V gene has CDR1 SGHNT and CDR2 YYREEE (reference sequence). This CDR3 comprises 14 residues. Here the CDR3 reads CASRSQGAGYEQYF. CDR3 nucleotide sequence: TGTGCCAGCAGATCCCAGGGGGCAGGATACGAGCAGTACTTC.

This clone was observed a handful of times. In DNA form, the CDR3 reads TGTGCCAGCTCCCGGGATCACCAAGAGACCCAGTACTTC. Translated, it gives CASSRDHQETQYF. This chain connects TRBV18 to TRBJ2-5; D is perhaps TRBD2 (5 bases). CDR3 length equals 13 residues. Per the germline V gene, CDR1 is KGHSH and CDR2 is LQKENI. V gave up 6 bases and J gave up 0 bases, with 8 bases separating them.

This rearrangement joins TRBV28 to TRBJ1-6, with D possibly TRBD1 on 6 matching bases. This CDR3 is built from 14 residues. Germline V lookup: CDR1 MDHEN, CDR2 SYDVKM. With 5 bases removed from V and 4 bases from J, the gap between germline ends came to 9 bases. CDR3 DNA: TGTGCCAGCAGTCCCGACAGGTATAATTCACCCCTCCACTTT. This gives the protein CASSPDRYNSPLHF.

A few counts support this clone. V gene TRBV4-3 combines with J gene TRBJ1-6; D is perhaps TRBD1 (5 bases). V lost 3 bases, J lost 10 bases, and 16 bases lay in between. The CDR3 has 15 residues. Per germline, CDR1 LGHNA and CDR2 YSLEER. The CDR3 protein is CASSQLGGSGSPLHF. CDR3 sequence (DNA): TGCGCCAGCAGCCAGTTGGGGGGGAGTGGGTCACCCCTCCACTTT.

This rearrangement joins TRBV4-3 to TRBJ2-7, with a tentative D call TRBD2 (6 bases). V was clipped by 2 bases and J by 7 bases, with 12 bases between them. There are 13 residues in the CDR3. Germline CDR1 LGHNA, CDR2 YSLEER. The CDR3 nucleotides are TGCGCCAGCAGCCAAAGGGTCGCGGGGGAGCAGTACTTC. It codes for CASSQRVAGEQYF.

This chain uses TRBV19 with TRBJ1-6; D possibly corresponds to TRBD1 (5 bases). Trimming removed 10 bases from V and 3 bases from J, with 13 bases in between. The CDR3 extends over 14 amino acids. Germline CDR1 and CDR2: LNHDA and SQIVND (reference sequence). The CDR3 protein is CATKPTGYNSPLHF. The CDR3 DNA sequence: TGTGCCACCAAGCCAACAGGCTATAATTCACCCCTCCACTTT.

The chain combines TRBV27 with TRBJ1-4; 7 positions agree with TRBD1. V lost 7 bases and J lost 2; bases outside the gene matches: 4. Per germline, CDR1 MNHEY and CDR2 SMNVEV (reference sequence). There are 14 residues in the CDR3. The chain's CDR3 is CASKRTGTNEKLFF. The CDR3 DNA follows: TGTGCCAGCAAAAGGACAGGCACTAATGAAAAACTGTTTTTT.

In this sample, this clone turned up a few times. The chain has TRBV10-3 and TRBJ2-7, with D perhaps TRBD1 (6 bases). The V end lost 10 bases, the J end lost 3 bases, and 13 bases lay between the germline ends. The CDR3 covers 12 residues. The V gene's germline CDR1 is ENHRY and CDR2 SYGVKD. CDR3 amino acids: CASRDNLYEQYF. In DNA, the CDR3 is TGTGCCAGCAGGGACAACCTCTACGAGCAGTACTTC.

This clone was recorded once. This rearrangement joins TRBV7-9 to TRBJ1-2; 8 bases line up with TRBD1. The germline gives CDR1 SEHNR, CDR2 FQNEAQ (reference sequence). The CDR3 is made up of 15 amino acids. With 6 bases clipped from V and 7 bases from J, the junction kept 13 bases outside the gene matches. CDR3 sequence reads: CASSQQGGQSAGYTF. In DNA, the CDR3 is TGTGCCAGCAGTCAACAGGGGGGGCAGTCGGCTGGCTACACCTTC. Using reference TRBV7-9 and TRBJ1-2 for the parts outside the CDR3, the full variable domain is DTGVSQNPRHKITKRGQNVTFRCDPISEHNRLYWYRQTLGQGPEFLTYFQNEAQLEKSRLLSDRFSAERPKGSFSTLEIQRTEQGDSAMYLCASSQQGGQSAGYTFGSGTRLTVV.

The rearrangement uses TRBV5-8 and TRBJ2-3; D gene uncertain. This CDR3 region has 11 residues. V was clipped by 7 bases and J by 2 bases, with 5 bases between them. In germline, CDR1 is SGHTS, CDR2 YDEGEE. The CDR3 DNA reads TGTGCCAGCTCCTACACAGATACGCAGTATTTT. Protein product: CASSYTDTQYF.

This clone was detected a few times. CDR3 in amino acids: CASSELRGRVDTQYF. In nucleotides, the CDR3 is TGTGCCAGCAGTGAATTAAGGGGCCGGGTGGATACGCAGTATTTT. V is TRBV2 and J is TRBJ2-3, with a possible D match to TRBD1 (5 bases). The germline gives CDR1 SNHLY, CDR2 FYNNEI. This CDR3 has 15 residues. The V end was cut by 2 bases, the J end by 6 bases, with 15 bases between.

The chain recombines TRBV7-9 with TRBJ2-1, with D possibly TRBD2 on 7 matching bases. Trimming shortened V by 8 bases and J by 8 bases, and 28 bases separated the two germline ends. The CDR3 consists of 17 residues. Germline loops: CDR1 SEHNR, CDR2 FQNEAQ (reference sequence). This chain's CDR3 is CASLPYRGGAAGHEQFF. The DNA for the CDR3 is TGTGCCAGCCTTCCATACAGAGGGGGGGCCGCCGGTCATGAGCAGTTCTTC.

Written as DNA, the CDR3 is TGCGCCAGCAGCTTGCAGGGAATCACCGGGGAGCTGTTTTTT. Protein: CASSLQGITGELFF. The rearrangement links TRBV5-1 to TRBJ2-2; weak D call: TRBD1 (5 bases). Germline V gene data show CDR1 as SGHRS and CDR2 as YFSETQ. The CDR3 totals 14 residues. Between the trimmed V and J ends, which lost 1 base and 4 bases, there was a span of 8 bases.

The chain carries TRBV29-1 and TRBJ1-1; D is perhaps TRBD1 (5 bases). Germline CDR1 reads SQVTM; CDR2 reads ANQGSEA. CDR3 length: 13 residues. Trimming left V 7 bases short and J 4 bases short, with 16 bases between. The CDR3: CSATDGGGTEAFF. CDR3 bases: TGCAGCGCCACCGACGGGGGGGGCACTGAAGCTTTCTTT. The full variable domain, completed using reference TRBV29-1 and TRBJ1-1, is SAVISQKPSRDICQRGTSLTIQCQVDSQVTMMFWYRQQPGQSLTLIATANQGSEATYESGFVIDKFPISRPNLTFSTLTVSNMSPEDSSIYLCSATDGGGTEAFFGQGTRLTVV.

V gene TRBV28 combines with J gene TRBJ1-4; the D gene is possibly TRBD1 (5 bases). Germline CDR1 MDHEN, CDR2 SYDVKM. This CDR3 spans 16 amino acids. V lost 2 bases to trimming and J lost 8 bases, with 18 bases between them. The CDR3 reads CASSLGPGLSEEKLFF. DNA of the CDR3: TGTGCCAGCAGTTTAGGTCCGGGACTCTCTGAAGAAAAACTGTTTTTT.

V is TRBV5-6 and J is TRBJ2-7; D is uncertain. Trimming took 2 bases from V and 4 from J, leaving 10 bases between them. This CDR3 has 13 residues. The germline CDR1 and CDR2 sequences are SGHDT and YYEEEE. The DNA for the CDR3 is TGTGCCAGCAGCTTTGCCTCTACGTACGAGCAGTACTTC. Translating gives CASSFASTYEQYF. The full variable domain, rest sourced from reference TRBV5-6 and TRBJ2-7, is DAGVTQSPTHLIKTRGQQVTLRCSPKSGHDTVSWYQQALGQGPQFIFQYYEEEERQRGNFPDRFSGHQFPNYSSELNVNALLLGDSALYLCASSFASTYEQYFGPGTRLTVT.